This T cell receptor beta chain came from a study of identical twins. This clonotype was seen many times. Antigen specificity is unknown. MiXCR, run by TCRdb on the 5' RACE reads, gives a single entry per CDR3 protein. Counted here are around 490,000 distinct CDR3 sequences, approximately 15% occurring once; the ten biggest clones make up about 1%. Study-level findings and limits: The abundant beta clonotypes from cord blood had fewer insertions, and memory repertoires had none of this. The study found weaker excess twin sharing in beta out-of-frame sequences.

V trimming: 5 bases; J trimming: 4 bases; junction bases outside the gene matches: 9. The CDR3 consists of 15 residues. The germline gives CDR1 SGHTA, CDR2 FQGNSA. The data were also submitted as part of a second study, on yellow fever vaccine responses in identical twins.

J is TRBJ2-3 and V is TRBV7-2; the match to TRBD2 covers 7 bases. Sequenced material: CD4+ T cells sorted from blood. This receptor was obtained from a woman aged 18-29 years in good health. In DNA, the CDR3 is TGTGCCAGCAGCCCCGATCGGGGGAGGGCAGATACGCAGTATTTT. Its protein product is CASSPDRGRADTQYF.